These 3 T cell receptor beta chains were sequenced from one sample in a study of early T cells in non-severe SARS-CoV-2 infection. One entry per CDR3 protein results from TCRdb running MiXCR on the 5' RACE reads. This table has 85,000 to 100,000 distinct CDR3 sequences, 16% appearing once. Material: whole blood, obtained at baseline. Receptors were obtained from an adult who was a healthcare worker with PCR-confirmed SARS-CoV-2 infection or an uninfected control (not recorded which).

This sequence joins TRBV20-1 and TRBJ2-1, with D perhaps TRBD2 (6 bases). The V gene's germline CDR1 is DFQATT and CDR2 SNEGSKA (reference sequence). The V and J ends lost 5 bases and 6 bases respectively, with 11 bases between them. The CDR3 sequence is 12 residues long. In DNA form, the CDR3 reads TGCAGTGCTTTGACTAGTTTCAATGAGCAGTTCTTC. Amino acid sequence: CSALTSFNEQFF.

In its sample, this clonotype was seen many times. The chain couples TRBV7-3 to TRBJ2-2, with unresolved D. Germline V lookup: CDR1 SGHTA, CDR2 FQGTGA. The V gene lost 1 base and the J gene lost 6 bases, with 9 bases spanning the gap. The CDR3 is 14 residues long. As DNA, the CDR3 is TGTGCCAGCAGCTTAATGGGCATCCCCGGGGAGCTGTTTTTT. As protein: CASSLMGIPGELFF.

The V gene is TRBV30, the J gene TRBJ1-1; a possible D gene is TRBD1 (5 bases). The V end was cut by 5 bases, the J end by 11 bases, with 18 bases between. The germline V gene encodes CDR1 GTSNPN and CDR2 SVGIG (reference sequence). This CDR3 is built from 12 residues. In DNA form, the CDR3 reads TGTGCCTGGTCCGGGACCCGGAGGTGGGCTTTCTTT. Its translation: CAWSGTRRWAFF. The variable domain in full, completed from reference TRBV30 and TRBJ1-1, reads SQTIHQWPATLVQPVGSPLSLECTVEGTSNPNLYWYRQAAGRGLQLLFYSVGIGQISSEVPQNLSASRPQDRQFILSSKKLLLSDSGFYLCAWSGTRRWAFFGQGTRLTVV.